A single sample gave rise to the 17 T cell receptor beta chains below, sequenced in a study of monozygotic twins with inflammatory bowel disease. TCRdb reanalyzed the 5' RACE reads and collapses them to one entry per CDR3 protein, without DNA. This sample's clone table lists about 300,000 distinct CDR3 sequences. Sequenced: blood. All receptors come from a human donor with ulcerative colitis or Crohn's disease, or a healthy co-twin of an affected twin (not recorded which).

The gene calls are TRBV7-8 and TRBJ1-1. This CDR3 comprises 13 residues. CDR1 SGHVS and CDR2 FQNEAQ come from the germline V gene. CDR3 sequence: CASSLKITVEAFF. Combining the CDR3 with reference TRBV7-8 and TRBJ1-1 gives the whole variable domain GAGVSQSPRYKVAKRGQDVALRCDPISGHVSLFWYQQALGQGPEFLTYFQNEAQLDKSGLPSDRFFAERPEGSVSTLKIQRTQQEDSAVYLCASSLKITVEAFFGQGTRLTVV.

The rearrangement uses TRBV2 and TRBJ2-7; absent DNA, TCRdb's TRBD1 call cannot be checked. The CDR3 extends over 13 amino acids. Germline loops: CDR1 SNHLY, CDR2 FYNNEI. CDR3 in amino acids: CASSETGGLEQYF.

The CDR3 loop reads CASSRNNKDEQFF. J is TRBJ2-1 and V is TRBV7-9. This CDR3 region has 13 residues. Germline loops: CDR1 SEHNR, CDR2 FQNEAQ (reference sequence).

V is TRBV7-2 and J is TRBJ1-6; absent DNA, TCRdb's TRBD1 call cannot be checked. The CDR3 contains 15 residues. Germline V gene data show CDR1 as SGHTA and CDR2 as FQGNSA. CDR3 residues: CASSPMRGDNSPLHF.

The V call is TRBV25-1, the J call TRBJ2-2; as DNA is missing, the TRBD1 call by TCRdb cannot be tested. Germline V CDR1 and CDR2: MGHDK, SYGVNS. This CDR3 spans 14 amino acids. The CDR3 is CATSPGANTGELFF.

The chain carries TRBV20-1 and TRBJ2-7; TCRdb lists TRBD2, though no DNA is available to test this call. The CDR3 runs 15 residues. The germline V gene encodes CDR1 DFQATT and CDR2 SNEGSKA (reference sequence). The CDR3 spells CSAKPGIPINYEQYF.

The chain is built from TRBV20-1 and TRBJ2-3; TCRdb designates TRBD2, a call that cannot be tested without DNA. This CDR3 region has 13 residues. The V gene's germline CDR1 is DFQATT and CDR2 SNEGSKA (reference sequence). The CDR3 spells CSARRGGLDTQYF.

The chain uses TRBV21-1 and TRBJ2-1; as DNA is missing, the TRBD1 call by TCRdb cannot be tested. TRBV21-1 is recorded as a pseudogene. CDR3 length: 17 residues. The CDR3 loop reads CASSKVRSGDANNEQFF.

The chain uses TRBV7-2 and TRBJ2-3; TCRdb designates TRBD2, a call that cannot be tested without DNA. The CDR3 sequence is 16 residues long. Per germline, CDR1 SGHTA and CDR2 FQGNSA. CDR3 in amino acids: CASSLGLAGGGDTQYF.

The chain joins TRBV29-1 to TRBJ2-4; the TCRdb D gene call, TRBD1, has no DNA to confirm it. Germline CDR1 is SQVTM and CDR2 is ANQGSEA. The CDR3 has 17 amino acids. The CDR3 loop reads CSVDSGTQKGAKNIQYF.

The V call is TRBV7-2, the J call TRBJ2-7; the TCRdb D gene call, TRBD1, has no DNA to confirm it. The length of the CDR3 is 13 residues. Germline values: CDR1 SGHTA, CDR2 FQGNSA. The CDR3 is CASSLAGAIEQYF.

Here the CDR3 reads CASSQAQGNQPQHF. The chain uses TRBV7-9 and TRBJ1-5; TCRdb outputs TRBD1, but without DNA this stays unchecked. CDR3 length: 14 amino acids. Germline CDR1 SEHNR, CDR2 FQNEAQ (reference sequence).

This chain joins TRBV7-9 and TRBJ2-1; TCRdb's assignment of TRBD2 cannot be checked, as there is no DNA. The germline V gene has CDR1 SEHNR and CDR2 FQNEAQ (reference sequence). The CDR3 totals 14 residues. CDR3 region: CASTRLAGINEQFF.

This chain uses TRBV29-1 with TRBJ2-7; TCRdb's D gene call, TRBD1, goes unchecked for lack of DNA. The germline V gene encodes CDR1 SQVTM and CDR2 ANQGSEA. The CDR3 consists of 12 residues. The CDR3 loop reads CSVDGQGYEQYF.

The genes are TRBV20-1 and TRBJ2-7; TCRdb proposes TRBD1, but this gene call is untestable without DNA. The CDR3 sequence is 12 residues long. CDR1 DFQATT and CDR2 SNEGSKA come from the germline V gene (reference sequence). CDR3: CSAPAGHDEQYF.

The chain joins TRBV6-1 to TRBJ2-3; the TCRdb D gene call, TRBD2, has no DNA to confirm it. Germline V gene data show CDR1 as MNHNS and CDR2 as SASEGT. CDR3 length: 15 amino acids. CDR3 sequence reads: CASRFSGGASSTQYF.

The chain is built from TRBV7-8 and TRBJ2-1; the D call of TRBD2 rests on TCRdb alone, since no DNA is present to check it. The CDR3 is 15 amino acids. Germline V gene lookup returns CDR1 SGHVS and CDR2 FQNEAQ. CDR3 protein: CASRGWTGPYNEQFF.